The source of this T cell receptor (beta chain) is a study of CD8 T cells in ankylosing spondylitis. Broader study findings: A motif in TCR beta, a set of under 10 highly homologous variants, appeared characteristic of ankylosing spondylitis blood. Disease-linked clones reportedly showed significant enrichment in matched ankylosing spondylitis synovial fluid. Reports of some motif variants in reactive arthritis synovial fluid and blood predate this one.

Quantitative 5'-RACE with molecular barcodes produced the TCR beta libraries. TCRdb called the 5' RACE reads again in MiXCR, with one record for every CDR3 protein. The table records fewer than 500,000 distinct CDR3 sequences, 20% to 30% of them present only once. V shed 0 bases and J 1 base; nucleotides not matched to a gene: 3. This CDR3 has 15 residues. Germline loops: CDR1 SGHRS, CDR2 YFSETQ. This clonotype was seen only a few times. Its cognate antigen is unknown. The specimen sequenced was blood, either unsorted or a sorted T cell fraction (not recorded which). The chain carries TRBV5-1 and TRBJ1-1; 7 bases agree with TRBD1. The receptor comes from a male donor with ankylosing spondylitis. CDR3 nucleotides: TGCGCCAGCAGCTTGGGGCGGACAGGGAACACTGAAGCTTTCTTT. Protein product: CASSLGRTGNTEAFF. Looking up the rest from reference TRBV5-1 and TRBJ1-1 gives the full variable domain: KAGVTQTPRYLIKTRGQQVTLSCSPISGHRSVSWYQQTPGQGLQFLFEYFSETQRNKGNFPGRFSGRQFSNSRSEMNVSTLELGDSALYLCASSLGRTGNTEAFFGQGTRLTVV.